This T cell receptor (beta chain) came from a study of blood T cell repertoires in COVID-19. Sequencing was performed with immunoSEQ multiplex PCR; in TCRdb, only in-frame clones are kept and a portion is missing. Of around 200,000 clones in the sample, roughly 90% are singletons; the top ten hold around 4.5%. Input material: PBMCs or T cells enriched from blood (not recorded which). This sequence originates from a woman between 25 and 40 years old who had been exposed to COVID-19.

CDR3 sequence reads: CASRTGPEAYGYTF. CDR3 nucleotide sequence: TGCGCCAGCAGGACGGGCCCGGAGGCCTATGGCTACACCTTC. The chain uses TRBV5-1 and TRBJ1-2; D unclear. V lost 5 bases to trimming and J lost 4 bases, with 15 bases between them. The CDR3 spans 14 residues. In germline, CDR1 is SGHRS, CDR2 YFSETQ.